The 18 T cell receptor beta chains below were found in one sample sequenced in a study of cytomegalovirus exposure and HLA in healthy donors (dated by TCRdb to about 2017). To prepare the library, the immunoSEQ multiplex PCR assay was applied. A mixture of 60 forward primers for TCR Vbeta segments and 13 reverse primers for TCR Jbeta segments was used in the multiplex PCR. TCRdb re-hosts the immuneACCESS table, in-frame sequences only. Its copies lack some clones; in the studies checked, an unresolved V gene accounts for under half of them, and the cause for the rest is not known. This sample is represented by about 190,000 clones; over 65% of them were singletons. Approximately 2% of the sample lies in the top ten. The sample comprised PBMCs. Every receptor here comes from a woman in her twenties or thirties in good health and CMV-seronegative.

V gene TRBV13 combines with J gene TRBJ2-1, with 8 positions matching TRBD2. CDR1 is PRHDT and CDR2 is FYEKMQ in the germline V gene (reference sequence). Trimming took 1 base from V and 5 from J; bases not matched to a gene: 10. CDR3 length: 17 residues. The CDR3 sequence: CASSLEGSGIQNNEQFF. The CDR3 DNA follows: TGTGCCAGCAGCTTAGAGGGTAGCGGGATTCAAAACAATGAGCAGTTCTTC.

This clone occurred a few times. This chain joins TRBV29-1 and TRBJ2-7, with 10 bases lining up with TRBD2. CDR3 length equals 12 residues. Per germline, CDR1 SQVTM and CDR2 ANQGSEA. The V gene end was trimmed by 4 bases and the J gene end by 9 bases; junction bases not matched to a gene: 6. CDR3 sequence (DNA): TGCAGCGTTGGTAGCGGGAGGCTGGGGCAGTACTTC. Protein product: CSVGSGRLGQYF.

This chain's CDR3 is CASSLTRVSGNTIYF. The CDR3, as DNA: TGCGCCAGCAGCTTAACGAGGGTAAGTGGAAACACCATATATTTT. The gene calls are TRBV5-1 and TRBJ1-3; D unclear. This CDR3 has 15 amino acids. V dropped 2 bases and J dropped 3 bases, with 12 bases sitting between them. Germline CDR1 is SGHRS and CDR2 is YFSETQ.

This clone was observed a single time. The chain links TRBV4-1 to TRBJ2-1; TRBD2 is a possible D gene (7 bases). The CDR3 extends over 16 amino acids. V gave up 9 bases and J gave up 6 bases, with 24 bases separating them. The V gene's germline CDR1 is MGHRA and CDR2 YSYEKL. CDR3 sequence: CASRSPGLRGVNEQFF. The CDR3 bases are TGCGCCAGTAGAAGCCCGGGACTAAGGGGGGTCAATGAGCAGTTCTTC.

The chain joins TRBV9 to TRBJ2-7; weak D call: TRBD2 (5 bases). From germline, CDR1 is SGDLS and CDR2 YYNGEE. Trimming removed 4 bases from V and 5 bases from J, with 16 bases in between. The CDR3 contains 14 residues. DNA of the CDR3: TGTGCCAGCAGCCGAGGCGGAGGTTCGGACGAGCAGTACTTC. Its translation is CASSRGGGSDEQYF.

This clone was picked up one time. This chain connects TRBV2 to TRBJ1-4; D is perhaps TRBD1 (6 bases). The germline gives CDR1 SNHLY, CDR2 FYNNEI. The V end was cut by 6 bases, the J end by 8 bases, with 16 bases between. This CDR3 has 14 residues. The CDR3 coding sequence is TGTGCCAGCAGAAGGGACATGGGGATGGAAAAACTGTTTTTT. Encoded protein: CASRRDMGMEKLFF.

The rearrangement joins TRBV4-3 to TRBJ2-7; 9 bases are a match to TRBD1. The J segment lost 2 bases and the V segment lost 6 bases, leaving 5 bases of the junction unmatched. This CDR3 is built from 14 residues. Germline values: CDR1 LGHNA, CDR2 YSLEER. The CDR3 is CASSAGTGPYEQYF. The CDR3 DNA follows: TGCGCCAGCAGTGCCGGGACAGGGCCCTACGAGCAGTACTTC.

As regards this clone: The sample has other DNA sequences that encode this CDR3 too. The chain employs TRBV6-5 and TRBJ1-1; TRBD1 might be the D (5 bases). The CDR3 runs to 14 residues. Germline V gives CDR1 MNHEY, CDR2 SVGAGI. V gave up 0 bases and J gave up 2 bases, with 7 bases separating them. CDR3 sequence: CASSYSGGNTEAFF. The CDR3 coding sequence is TGTGCCAGCAGTTACTCGGGGGGTAACACTGAAGCTTTCTTT.

This clone came up once. The J gene is TRBJ1-1, the V gene TRBV4-2; perhaps TRBD1 as D (5 bases). Germline CDR1 reads LGHNA; CDR2 reads YNFKEQ. The CDR3 runs to 13 residues. Trimming shortened V by 1 base and J by 12 bases, and 15 bases separated the two germline ends. In DNA, the CDR3 is TGTGCCAGCAGCCAAGTACCTGGAGGGGAAACTTTCTTT. Protein: CASSQVPGGETFF.

This clone has more than one count but fewer than ten. V usage is TRBV30 and J usage is TRBJ1-3; TRBD1 matches 7 bases. V lost 5 bases, J lost 0 bases, and 1 base stayed unmatched. Germline lookup yields CDR1 GTSNPN and CDR2 SVGIG (reference sequence). The length of the CDR3 is 13 residues. This chain's CDR3 is CAWGTVSGNTIYF. The CDR3 nucleotides are TGTGCCTGGGGGACAGTCTCTGGAAACACCATATATTTT.

The chain carries TRBV29-1 and TRBJ1-1; tentatively, D is TRBD1 (6 bases). V was pared by 7 bases and J by 1 base, with 7 bases between. The germline V gene encodes CDR1 SQVTM and CDR2 ANQGSEA. The CDR3 is 11 amino acids. CDR3 protein: CSATGNTEAFF. The CDR3 nucleotides are TGCAGCGCGACAGGGAACACTGAAGCTTTCTTT.

The V and J genes are TRBV9 and TRBJ2-1; D is possibly TRBD1 (6 bases). The CDR3 runs to 16 residues. CDR1 SGDLS and CDR2 YYNGEE come from the germline V gene. Trimming pared 4 bases from V and 2 bases from J, leaving 16 bases between. The CDR3 loop is CASSTRGDQTYNEQFF. The CDR3 DNA is TGTGCCAGCAGCACCAGGGGAGACCAAACCTACAATGAGCAGTTCTTC.

The chain links TRBV7-8 to TRBJ2-1; D is possibly TRBD1 (6 bases). Deletions cut 6 bases from V and 0 bases from J, with 15 bases between. In germline, CDR1 is SGHVS, CDR2 FQNEAQ. The CDR3 totals 16 residues. As DNA, the CDR3 is TGTGCCAGCAGAGCCTCTAGGGGGAGCTCCTACAATGAGCAGTTCTTC. This codes for CASRASRGSSYNEQFF.

This clone was counted between two and nine times. The gene calls are TRBV6-5 and TRBJ1-2; TRBD1 aligns across 7 bases. The CDR3 is 13 amino acids. Germline loops: CDR1 MNHEY, CDR2 SVGAGI. V lost 5 bases, J lost 7 bases, and 7 bases stayed unmatched. The CDR3, as DNA: TGTGCCAGCAGTCCCCTGACAGGGTTTGGCTACACCTTC. This gives the protein CASSPLTGFGYTF.

V gene TRBV19 combines with J gene TRBJ1-5; TRBD1 aligns across 7 bases. The CDR3 covers 16 residues. The ends lost 4 bases at V and 3 bases at J; junction bases unmatched: 9. CDR1 and CDR2 from the germline V gene are LNHDA and SQIVND (reference sequence). The CDR3 loop reads CASSNTGTAINQPQHF. CDR3 bases: TGTGCCAGTAGTAATACCGGGACAGCCATCAATCAGCCCCAGCATTTT.

Turning to this clone: Other DNA sequences in this specimen translate into the identical CDR3. The chain recombines TRBV30 with TRBJ2-1; 9 nucleotides line up with TRBD2. The germline CDR1 and CDR2 sequences are GTSNPN and SVGIG (reference sequence). The CDR3 totals 11 residues. J was trimmed by 10 bases and V by 5 bases; bases with no gene match: 3. DNA of the CDR3: TGTGCCTGGGGTGCGGGAGGGGAGCAGTTCTTC. This encodes CAWGAGGEQFF.

V gene TRBV2 combines with J gene TRBJ1-5, with D possibly matching TRBD1 (5 bases). The V and J ends lost 7 bases and 2 bases respectively, with 12 bases between them. Germline assignment: CDR1 SNHLY and CDR2 FYNNEI. The CDR3 length is 14 residues. Written as DNA, the CDR3 is TGTGCCAGCACGGGAGGCAGGGGCAATCAGCCCCAGCATTTT. Protein product: CASTGGRGNQPQHF.

This clone was counted between two and nine times. V gene TRBV5-1 combines with J gene TRBJ2-1; a possible D gene is TRBD1 (5 bases). Looked up from germline, CDR1 is SGHRS and CDR2 is YFSETQ. The CDR3 contains 17 residues. Trimming removed 1 base from V and 0 bases from J, with 14 bases in between. The CDR3 reads CASSLSRGPISYNEQFF. The CDR3 nucleotides read TGCGCCAGCAGCTTGAGTAGGGGCCCTATCTCCTACAATGAGCAGTTCTTC.